This TCR beta chain was retrieved from a study of CD8+ T cells in alopecia areata. This CDR3 is built from 14 residues. Trimming stripped 3 bases from V and 4 bases from J, with 12 bases between. Germline V gives CDR1 GTSNPN, CDR2 SVGIG (reference sequence). cDNA reverse transcribed from extracted RNA served as the sequencing template. TCRdb's copy holds only in-frame clones and misses some; the assay was immunoSEQ multiplex PCR. This sample yields 110,000 to 150,000 clones, of which about 59% are seen a single time; 15% to 20% belongs to the top ten. Treatment given: oral pan-JAK inhibitor, 5-10 mg twice daily. Study-wide results and limits: Scalp sequencing also captures normal skin's resident alphabeta T cells. Alopecia totalis/universalis scalp especially showed more expanded CD8+ clones than normal scalp.

To note about this clone: Its antigen remains unknown.

The chain combines TRBV30 with TRBJ2-2; D ambiguous. The clonotype was recovered from a human donor with alopecia areata. The specimen was CD8+ T cells sorted from blood, collected at week 4, from a patient treated with tofacitinib. The CDR3 here is CAWSRRGSTGELFF. The CDR3 DNA is TGTGCCTGGAGCCGAAGAGGAAGCACCGGGGAGCTGTTTTTT.